This T cell receptor beta chain was sequenced during a study of blood T cell repertoires in COVID-19. In the study overall: T cells, B-cell-depleted T cells, or PBMCs supplied cDNA or gDNA.

Germline V CDR1 and CDR2: MNHEY, SMNVEV (reference sequence). The CDR3 spans 16 residues. V gave up 0 bases and J gave up 2 bases; unmatched junction bases: 6. Some clones are missing from TCRdb's copy, which holds only in-frame ones; the method was immunoSEQ multiplex PCR. The sample carries more than 85,000 clones, approximately 85% recorded once. The specimen sequenced was peripheral blood. This TCR was recovered from a human donor in a cohort sampled during active COVID-19. The chain carries TRBV27 and TRBJ2-7; TRBD2 matches 8 bases. The CDR3 loop reads CASSLSRREGPYEQYF. DNA for the CDR3: TGTGCCAGCAGTTTATCGCGTCGGGAGGGGCCCTACGAGCAGTACTTC.